A single T cell receptor (beta chain) is shown here with its context. It lacks a known antigen. The sample holds no much larger clone one base away, and base qualities are not on file. The sample's time point, from its label and the paper: week 47, end of study. Every vaccine dose consisted of 300 ug of a 20-mer mutant IDH1 peptide in Montanide, administered subcutaneously together with topical imiquimod. Across visits V03 through V10, patients got a total of eight vaccinations, given in weeks 1, 3, 5, 7, 11, 15, 19 and 23. Newly diagnosed WHO grade 3 or 4 IDH1-mutant astrocytomas showing loss of nuclear ATRX were present in the donors. The samples were drawn from NOA16, a multicentre, single-arm, open-label phase I trial in Germany that tested a mutant IDH1 peptide vaccine in humans for the first time. The DNeasy Blood and Tissue Kit was used to extract genomic DNA from EDTA blood for TCRB sequencing.

The sample comes from a study of a mutant IDH1 vaccine in newly diagnosed glioma (dated by TCRdb to about 2021). In the study overall: Vaccination was initiated 4-6 weeks after radiotherapy alone, or concurrently with temozolomide cycles in the chemotherapy-containing groups. The roughly 30 treated patients were approximately 62% male and 37.5% female, with a mean age of around 40 years. Prior to enrollment, standard therapy consisting of radiotherapy alone, temozolomide alone, or radiochemotherapy with temozolomide had been administered to patients, with the combination being received by most patients. Visit V12 was the week-35 safety follow-up and visit V13 was the week-47 end of study. Peripheral blood was collected at six visits: V03 (baseline), V05, V07, V10, V12 and V13. For exploratory analyses, longitudinal TCRB deep sequencing was carried out in under 30 treated patients wherever samples were available.

Overall results and qualifications from the work: According to the authors, sample limitations meant that analyses of patient blood samples could not be reproduced. Vaccine-induced immune responses across multiple MHC alleles were detected in approximately 94% of patients. No apparent relationship was observed between pseudoprogression and alterations in the top peripheral T cell clonotypes detected by TCRB sequencing. PBMC samples for TCRB deep sequencing were selected based on availability.

V and J lose 0 bases and 1 base, and a span of 9 bases separates them. CDR1 and CDR2, looked up from the germline V gene, are SQVTM and ANQGSEA. The CDR3 goes from the cysteine to the phenylalanine over 14 residues. CDR3 DNA only is kept here, 42 bases in frame from base 1. The protocol used for the library was the immunoSEQ multiplex PCR assay. The hsTCRB Kit was used according to the manufacturer's protocol to amplify rearranged TCR beta chain sequences. Sequencing of TCRB libraries was carried out on an Illumina MiSeq. For the original study's pipeline: Demultiplexing, trimming and gene mapping were performed with the kit vendor's proprietary platform. TCRdb carries this immuneACCESS record with in-frame sequences only. Its versions omit some clonotypes, under half of them owing to an unresolved V gene in the studies checked, with the rest unexplained. D and trimming were read from the DNA, whereas the V and J calls and clone size are those reported in that table. Counted in this sample were around 50,000 clones; approximately 88% of them appeared once. Roughly 4.3% of the sample is taken by the ten largest.

This TCR came from a woman aged 30 to 39 with glioma. Some clones in this sample may be carry-over from other donors' samples. The starting material was PBMCs, obtained from a glioma patient whose treatment included an IDH1 peptide vaccine. The V and J genes are TRBV29-1 and TRBJ1-1; the D gene is not confidently resolved. CDR3 region: CSVEDRRSNTEAFF. Here is the DNA: TGCAGCGTTGAAGATCGGAGGTCGAACACTGAAGCTTTCTTT. When the CDR3 is completed using the reference TRBV29-1 and TRBJ1-1 genes on either side, the full variable domain is SAVISQKPSRDICQRGTSLTIQCQVDSQVTMMFWYRQQPGQSLTLIATANQGSEATYESGFVIDKFPISRPNLTFSTLTVSNMSPEDSSIYLCSVEDRRSNTEAFFGQGTRLTVV.